This TCR beta chain derives from a study of CD4 T cell repertoires in COVID-19. The protocol was immunoSEQ multiplex PCR, while the TCRdb copy is restricted to in-frame clones and leaves out a portion. The repertoire holds about 75,000 clones, with roughly 80% as singletons. This material consisted of CD4+ T cells from peripheral blood, taken after recovery from COVID-19. The TCR was taken from a human donor who had COVID-19.

CDR3 in amino acids: CASSLEAGRLGSGNTIYF. CDR3 DNA sequence: TGTGCCAGCAGCTTAGAGGCTGGCAGGTTGGGCTCTGGAAACACCATATATTTT. The rearrangement links TRBV7-2 to TRBJ1-3, with no clear D. V lost 1 base and J 0 bases, leaving 16 bases between the germline ends. The CDR3 is 18 residues long. In germline, CDR1 is SGHTA, CDR2 FQGNSA. Full variable domain (missing parts from reference TRBV7-2 and TRBJ1-3): GAGVSQSPSNKVTEKGKDVELRCDPISGHTALYWYRQSLGQGLEFLIYFQGNSAPDKSGLPSDRFSAERTGGSVSTLTIQRTQQEDSAVYLCASSLEAGRLGSGNTIYFGEGSWLTVV.